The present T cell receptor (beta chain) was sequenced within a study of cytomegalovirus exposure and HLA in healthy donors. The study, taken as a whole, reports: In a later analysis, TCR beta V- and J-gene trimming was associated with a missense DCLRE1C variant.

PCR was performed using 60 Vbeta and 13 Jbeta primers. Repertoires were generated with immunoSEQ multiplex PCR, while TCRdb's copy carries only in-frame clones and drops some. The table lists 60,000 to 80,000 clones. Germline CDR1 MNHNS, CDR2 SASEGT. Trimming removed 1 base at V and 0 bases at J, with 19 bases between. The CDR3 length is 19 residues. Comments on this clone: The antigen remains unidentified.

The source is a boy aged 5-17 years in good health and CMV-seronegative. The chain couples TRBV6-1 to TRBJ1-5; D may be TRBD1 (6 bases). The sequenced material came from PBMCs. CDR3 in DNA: TGTGCCAGCAGTGAAGTGCAGGCAGGGGAGCCCTATAGCAATCAGCCCCAGCATTTT. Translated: CASSEVQAGEPYSNQPQHF.